This TCR beta chain appears in the sequencing data of a study of spatial heterogeneity in lung cancer. By share, this clonotype counts as medium-sized. The antigen remains unidentified. Unmatched junction bases numbered 7, after V lost 6 bases and J lost 6 bases. The CDR3 extends over 15 amino acids. The study's findings and limits: It was found that expanded intratumoral alpha and beta TCR counts tracked tumor mutation counts. Alpha chains reached an estimated coverage of about 7.2% of tumor T cells, and beta chains about 13%.

In the library, each TCR cDNA molecule bore its own unique molecular identifier. One entry per CDR3 protein, called by TCRdb with MiXCR from the 5' RACE reads. This table holds some 3,000 distinct CDR3 sequences, about 6.6% found once. Stated time point: sample taken at primary tumor resection. Donation came from 70 or so patients with untreated early-stage non-small cell lung cancer. Extraction of whole RNA from tumor, nontumor lung or frozen PBMC preceded unsorted sequencing. The sequences come from lung tumor tissue, collected at surgery. The clonotype originates from a female donor with early-stage non-small cell lung cancer. The J gene is TRBJ2-2, the V gene TRBV12-3 or TRBV12-4; 10 bases line up with TRBD1. The CDR3 loop is CASSLGQGGSGELFF. CDR3 coding DNA: TGTGCCAGCAGCCTCGGACAGGGGGGTTCCGGGGAGCTGTTTTTT.